These 24 T cell receptor beta chains were sequenced from one sample in a study of molecular identifiers for immune sequencing clone quantification. TCRdb recomputed calls from the PCR reads with MiXCR, one row per CDR3 protein. The table includes roughly 300,000 distinct CDR3 sequences, roughly a quarter detected once. Material: naive CD8+ T cells from blood, with Jurkat cell RNA spiked in. Subset in this sample: FACS-sorted CD8+CD4-CCR7+CD45RA+ naive T cells. These receptors were taken from a human donor in good health. Some libraries in this study had Jurkat cell RNA spiked in.

This clonotype has a handful of counts. The chain employs TRBV27 and TRBJ1-6; no clear D gene. The CDR3 sequence is 13 residues long. V lost 5 bases and J 8 bases, leaving 10 bases between the germline ends. Germline V CDR1 and CDR2: MNHEY, SMNVEV (reference sequence). This chain's CDR3 is CASSLSKDSPLHF. CDR3 bases: TGTGCCAGCAGTCTGTCGAAAGATTCACCCCTCCACTTT.

CDR3 sequence: CAWSILPANEQFF. The CDR3 nucleotides are TGTGCCTGGAGTATTTTGCCGGCTAATGAGCAGTTCTTC. The J gene is TRBJ2-1, the V gene TRBV30; no firm D call. V was cut by 2 bases and J by 7 bases, with 12 bases left in between. From germline, CDR1 is GTSNPN and CDR2 SVGIG (reference sequence). This CDR3 comprises 13 residues. Supplemented by reference TRBV30 and TRBJ2-1, the full variable domain reads SQTIHQWPATLVQPVGSPLSLECTVEGTSNPNLYWYRQAAGRGLQLLFYSVGIGQISSEVPQNLSASRPQDRQFILSSKKLLLSDSGFYLCAWSILPANEQFFGPGTRLTVL.

This clonotype was counted many times. The V gene is TRBV12-3 or TRBV12-4, the J gene TRBJ1-1; D is ambiguous. This CDR3 contains 16 residues. Between the trimmed V and J ends, which lost 5 bases and 1 base, there was a span of 17 bases. This chain's CDR3 is CASSVGPQDENTEAFF. The CDR3, as DNA: TGTGCCAGCAGTGTCGGGCCCCAGGACGAGAACACTGAAGCTTTCTTT.

The gene calls are TRBV19 and TRBJ2-7, with 9 bases identical to TRBD1. Germline lookup yields CDR1 LNHDA and CDR2 SQIVND (reference sequence). The CDR3 length is 15 residues. Losses at the gene ends were 4 bases for V and 6 bases for J; bases not matched to a gene: 10. As DNA, the CDR3 is TGTGCCAGTAGTACAACAGGGGGCTTGGAGAGCGAGCAGTACTTC. This sequence encodes CASSTTGGLESEQYF.

Turning to this clonotype: This clone may be a read error of a much larger clone one base away. V is TRBV28 and J is TRBJ1-1, with D hard to call. Looked up from germline, CDR1 is MDHEN and CDR2 is SYDVKM. There are 14 residues in the CDR3. The CDR3 is CANSHTNLYTEAFF. The CDR3 nucleotides are TGTGCCAACAGTCACACCAACCTCTACACTGAAGCTTTCTTT.

This chain uses TRBV7-9 with TRBJ2-7, with a tentative D call TRBD2 (5 bases). This CDR3 contains 14 residues. V lost 1 base to trimming and J lost 3 bases, with 10 bases between them. The germline V gene has CDR1 SEHNR and CDR2 FQNEAQ (reference sequence). The CDR3 sequence is CASSLESGIYEQYF. In nucleotides, the CDR3 is TGTGCCAGCAGCTTAGAATCCGGGATCTACGAGCAGTACTTC.

This clonotype was seen ten or more times. J is TRBJ1-3 and V is TRBV20-1; the D is unclear. CDR3 length: 14 amino acids. The germline V gene has CDR1 DFQATT and CDR2 SNEGSKA (reference sequence). V lost 4 bases and J 3 bases, leaving 13 bases between the germline ends. The CDR3 is CSAKNTEGGNTIYF. Here the CDR3 DNA reads TGCAGTGCTAAAAACACCGAGGGTGGAAACACCATATATTTT.

The V call is TRBV19, the J call TRBJ2-3; TRBD2 matches at 8 bases. Germline lookup yields CDR1 LNHDA and CDR2 SQIVND (reference sequence). The CDR3 runs 14 residues. The ends lost 7 bases at V and 4 bases at J; junction bases unmatched: 7. In DNA, the CDR3 is TGTGCCAGTAAAAGCGGGAGTGGCCCAGATACGCAGTATTTT. Protein product: CASKSGSGPDTQYF. Full variable domain (remainder filled in from reference TRBV19 and TRBJ2-3): DGGITQSPKYLFRKEGQNVTLSCEQNLNHDAMYWYRQDPGQGLRLIYYSQIVNDFQKGDIAEGYSVSREKKESFPLTVTSAQKNPTAFYLCASKSGSGPDTQYFGPGTRLTVL.

This clonotype was seen repeatedly, ten times or more. The chain couples TRBV6-1 to TRBJ1-5, with a possible D match to TRBD1 (6 bases). Germline lookup yields CDR1 MNHNS and CDR2 SASEGT. This CDR3 spans 16 amino acids. V was trimmed by 2 bases and J by 5 bases, leaving 16 bases between them. CDR3 loop: CASSERGGGGYQPQHF. In DNA form, the CDR3 reads TGTGCCAGCAGTGAACGGGGGGGCGGTGGGTATCAGCCCCAGCATTTT.

This clonotype was seen just once. Here the CDR3 omits its conserved ending phenylalanine or tryptophan, so a read error is the likely source. The chain employs TRBV19 and TRBJ1-1; tentative D call: TRBD1 (6 bases). Germline V CDR1 and CDR2: LNHDA, SQIVND (reference sequence). V shed 3 bases and J shed 4 bases, with 9 bases lying between them. There are 13 residues in the CDR3. The CDR3 sequence: CASSIGGPTEAFL. CDR3 nucleotide sequence: TGTGCCAGTAGTATTGGGGGCCCCACTGAAGCTTTCCTT.

This clonotype was observed many times. J is TRBJ2-3 and V is TRBV6-6; D is ambiguous. From germline, CDR1 is MNHNY and CDR2 SVGAGI (reference sequence). V lost 4 bases, J lost 6 bases, and 8 bases lay in between. The CDR3 length is 12 residues. CDR3 protein: CASSFGHDTQYF. The CDR3 bases are TGTGCCAGCAGTTTCGGGCATGATACGCAGTATTTT.

The CDR3 nucleotides are TGTGCCAGCAGTTTAGGGACAGGGGGTTTGAGCACAGATACGCAGTATTTT. It codes for CASSLGTGGLSTDTQYF. The V call is TRBV12-3 or TRBV12-4, the J call TRBJ2-3, with 10 bases that match TRBD1. The CDR3 has 17 residues. V lost 1 base to trimming and J lost 0 bases; unmatched junction nucleotides: 4.

This clonotype was counted at least ten times. J is TRBJ1-1 and V is TRBV6-5, with D unclear. The CDR3 length is 14 residues. V lost 1 base and J lost 7, with 13 bases in between. Looked up from germline, CDR1 is MNHEY and CDR2 is SVGAGI. The CDR3 sequence: CASSYFSGVGEAFF. The CDR3 nucleotides are TGTGCCAGCAGTTACTTCTCAGGCGTGGGTGAAGCTTTCTTT.

This clonotype was detected many times. The chain recombines TRBV6-1 with TRBJ2-3, with 9 bases identical to TRBD2. The ends lost 4 bases at V and 5 bases at J; junction bases unmatched: 7. Germline V gene lookup returns CDR1 MNHNS and CDR2 SASEGT. The CDR3 spans 15 residues. The CDR3 is CASSVMRGGIDTQYF. The CDR3, as DNA: TGTGCCAGCAGTGTGATGCGGGGGGGCATAGATACGCAGTATTTT.

The chain uses TRBV4-3 and TRBJ2-1; 7 nucleotides line up with TRBD2. This CDR3 spans 16 amino acids. After removal of 0 bases from V and 4 bases from J, the junction contained 6 bases not matched to a gene. The V gene's germline CDR1 is LGHNA and CDR2 YSLEER. The CDR3 is CASSQDTAGPYNEQFF. DNA of the CDR3: TGCGCCAGCAGCCAAGATACAGCGGGGCCTTACAATGAGCAGTTCTTC.

This clonotype showed up many times. J is TRBJ2-7 and V is TRBV7-9, with a weak D call TRBD2 (6 bases). This CDR3 is 13 amino acids long. The V and J ends lost 5 bases and 6 bases respectively, with 14 bases between them. Germline V gene lookup returns CDR1 SEHNR and CDR2 FQNEAQ (reference sequence). The CDR3 DNA reads TGTGCCAGCAGCCCGAGGGACTCCCTCGAGCAGTACTTC. Translating it yields CASSPRDSLEQYF.

To note about this clonotype: A much larger clone differs by one base, so this may be a read error. This chain joins TRBV6-6 and TRBJ2-3; 9 bases are shared with TRBD2. Germline loops: CDR1 MNHNY, CDR2 SVGAGI (reference sequence). The CDR3 length is 14 residues. CDR3 residues: CASNSGRDTATQYF. The CDR3, as DNA: TGTGCCAGCAATAGCGGGAGAGACACAGCTACGCAGTATTTT.

This clonotype turned up a few times. The rearrangement links TRBV29-1 to TRBJ2-2; D is undetermined. CDR1 is SQVTM and CDR2 is ANQGSEA in the germline V gene. The CDR3 loop spans 12 amino acids. Trimming took off 4 bases at V and 7 bases at J, with 10 bases between the two ends. The CDR3 loop is CSVVGFHGELFF. The CDR3 DNA reads as TGCAGCGTTGTAGGATTTCACGGGGAGCTGTTTTTT.

This clonotype came up a few times. The rearrangement joins TRBV5-3 to TRBJ2-7, with D possibly TRBD2 on 6 matching bases. TRBV5-3 is an ORF; its function is uncertain. The V end was cut by 8 bases, the J end by 5 bases, with 20 bases between. The CDR3 length is 14 residues. The CDR3 spells CASSPGDSRDEQYF. In nucleotides, the CDR3 is TGTGCCAGCAGCCCGGGGGACTCCAGGGACGAGCAGTACTTC.

This clonotype was picked up many times. The CDR3 is CASSLYLGGTDTQYF. DNA of the CDR3: TGTGCCAGCAGTTTATACTTGGGAGGGACAGATACGCAGTATTTT. The V and J genes are TRBV12-3 or TRBV12-4 and TRBJ2-3; 7 bases align to TRBD2. The CDR3 runs 15 residues. Trimming cost V 2 bases and J 3 bases; bases outside gene matches: 5.

Comments on this clonotype: This may come from a read error, since a much larger clone is one base off. The V call is TRBV30, the J call TRBJ2-7; TRBD1 or TRBD2 may be the D gene (5 bases each). V was cut by 8 bases and J by 0 bases, with 17 bases left in between. CDR3 length: 14 amino acids. Germline V gene lookup returns CDR1 GTSNPN and CDR2 SVGIG (reference sequence). This CDR3 is CARTPRGLSYEQYF. Here the CDR3 DNA reads TGTGCCCGGACCCCCCGGGGCCTCTCCTACGAGCAGTACTTC.

Comment on this clonotype: A read error may be the cause here, since a much bigger clone is one base away. The rearrangement joins TRBV25-1 to TRBJ2-7; 8 positions agree with TRBD1. Germline CDR1 and CDR2: MGHDK and SYGVNS. There are 14 residues in the CDR3. DNA for the CDR3: TGTGCCAGCAGTAAGCGGACAGGGCCGGACGAGCGGTACTTC. Translated: CASSKRTGPDERYF.

The chain has TRBV7-9 and TRBJ2-3, with 14 bases identical to TRBD2. The germline V gene encodes CDR1 SEHNR and CDR2 FQNEAQ (reference sequence). The V segment lost 2 bases and the J segment 5 bases; nucleotides outside the gene matches: 9. The CDR3 is 18 amino acids. CDR3 amino acids: CASSLSHPGLAGEDTQYF. As DNA, the CDR3 is TGTGCCAGCAGCTTATCACACCCGGGACTAGCGGGAGAAGATACGCAGTATTTT.

V usage is TRBV19 and J usage is TRBJ2-1; 7 bases fit TRBD2. Germline-derived CDR1 and CDR2 are LNHDA and SQIVND (reference sequence). The CDR3 sequence is 15 residues long. V shed 1 base and J 4 bases; nucleotides not matched to a gene: 4. CDR3 loop: CASSIGVSGYNEQFF. In DNA form, the CDR3 reads TGTGCCAGTAGTATAGGTGTTAGCGGGTACAATGAGCAGTTCTTC.